The following is a T cell receptor (beta chain) sequence with its context. The germline CDR1 and CDR2 sequences are DFQATT and SNEGSKA (reference sequence). V shed 3 bases, J shed 8 bases, and the junction held 6 bases outside the gene matches. The CDR3 is 14 amino acids. The authors ran a second PCR of about 6 to 11 cycles using a sample-barcoded 5' primer and a J-beta primer mix. A single record per CDR3 protein comes from TCRdb applying MiXCR to the 5' RACE reads. The sample contains 700,000 to 900,000 distinct CDR3 sequences, about 26% of which appear only once. These data belong to a study of blood T cells in healthy people across ages. The data also belong to a second study, concerning T cells of mothers and their children. As that study records: Each mother gave over 8.5 million TCR beta CDR3 reads; each child, about 3 million.

This chain uses TRBV20-1 with TRBJ2-1; 11 nucleotides agree with TRBD2. The clonotype was recovered from a boy aged 5 to 17 in good health. The sequenced material came from blood. CDR3 sequence (DNA): TGCAGTGCTAGGTTAGGACTAGCGGGCTATGAGCAGTTCTTC. Translating gives CSARLGLAGYEQFF.